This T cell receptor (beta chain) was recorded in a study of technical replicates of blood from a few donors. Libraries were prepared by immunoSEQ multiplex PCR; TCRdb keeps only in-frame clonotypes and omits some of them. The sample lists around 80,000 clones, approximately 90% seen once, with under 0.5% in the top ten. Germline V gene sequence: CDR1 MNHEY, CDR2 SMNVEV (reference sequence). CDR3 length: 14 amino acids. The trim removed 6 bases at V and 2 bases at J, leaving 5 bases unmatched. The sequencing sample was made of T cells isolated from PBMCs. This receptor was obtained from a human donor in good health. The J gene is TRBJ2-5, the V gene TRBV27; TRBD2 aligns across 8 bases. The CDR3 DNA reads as TGTGCCAGCAGGGGACTAGGGAGGCAAGAGACCCAGTACTTC. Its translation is CASRGLGRQETQYF.